Below, 21 T cell receptor beta chains from the same sample are listed, as sequenced in a study of shared clonotypes between healthy human individuals. Naivety among CD8 cells was defined by CD45RO negativity and positive CCR7 selection, thereby excluding terminally differentiated effector memory CD45RA+ cells. Using immunoSEQ multiplex PCR, the repertoire was profiled, and TCRdb retains in-frame clones only, with some absent. This sample yields about 820,000 clones, of which more than 85% are seen a single time; nearly 25% belongs to the top ten. The sequenced sample consisted of naive CD8+ T cells sorted from blood. The receptors here all came from a man aged 25 to 40 in good health.

The rearrangement links TRBV29-1 to TRBJ2-3, with D uncertain. V lost 4 bases, J lost 4 bases, and 12 bases lay in between. This CDR3 has 13 residues. Germline V gene data show CDR1 as SQVTM and CDR2 as ANQGSEA. The CDR3 nucleotides are TGCAGCGTTGTTCCCCTGCTTGCAGATACGCAGTATTTT. Protein product: CSVVPLLADTQYF.

The chain is built from TRBV27 and TRBJ2-7; 9 nucleotides agree with TRBD2. Unmatched junction bases numbered 6, after V lost 4 bases and J lost 2 bases. The CDR3 is 15 amino acids. Germline V gives CDR1 MNHEY, CDR2 SMNVEV (reference sequence). The CDR3: CASSSSAGGPYEQYF. The DNA for the CDR3 is TGTGCCAGCAGTTCCTCAGCGGGAGGTCCCTACGAGCAGTACTTC.

This chain links TRBV14 with TRBJ2-3; D is undetermined. Trimming removed 0 bases at V and 1 base at J, with 11 bases between. CDR3 length: 16 residues. Germline V CDR1 and CDR2: SGHDN, FVKESK. The DNA for the CDR3 is TGTGCCAGCAGCCAAGAGCTGCCCCTGGGCACAGATACGCAGTATTTT. As protein: CASSQELPLGTDTQYF.

The DNA of the CDR3 is TGTGCCAGCAGTTACGGGCCTTCTGGAAACACCATATATTTT. Translated, it gives CASSYGPSGNTIYF. The chain combines TRBV6-5 with TRBJ1-3; D gene ambiguous. Germline CDR1 is MNHEY and CDR2 is SVGAGI. V dropped 2 bases and J dropped 1 base, with 6 bases sitting between them. CDR3 length: 14 amino acids.

In regard to this clone: Germline is not matched at one junction end, which may reflect a read error. The chain is built from TRBV2 and TRBJ2-7; possibly TRBD1 for D (5 bases). Germline values: CDR1 SNHLY, CDR2 FYNNEI. The CDR3 is made up of 14 amino acids. In nucleotides, the CDR3 is TGTGCCAGCAGAGAAGACAGTTTTCCCTACGAGCAGTACTTC. The encoded protein is CASREDSFPYEQYF.

V and J are TRBV9 and TRBJ1-2; 8 positions agree with TRBD1. The CDR3 sequence is 12 residues long. The germline CDR1 and CDR2 sequences are SGDLS and YYNGEE. Trimming at V came to 7 bases and at J to 6 bases, leaving 5 bases not matched to a gene. CDR3 sequence: CASRNRGDGYTF. The CDR3 bases are TGTGCCAGCCGGAACAGGGGGGATGGCTACACCTTC.

The sample holds one count of this clone. The chain combines TRBV28 with TRBJ2-5; 14 bases are shared with TRBD2. The V segment lost 2 bases and the J segment 4 bases; nucleotides outside the gene matches: 6. CDR3 size: 17 residues. Germline V gene lookup returns CDR1 MDHEN and CDR2 SYDVKM. CDR3 bases: TGTGCCAGCAGTTTAGTAAGGGGACTAGCGGGAGCAGAGACCCAGTACTTC. Translating gives CASSLVRGLAGAETQYF.

The chain has TRBV6-6 and TRBJ2-7, with D tentatively TRBD2 (6 bases). The CDR3 runs to 15 residues. V lost 7 bases to trimming and J lost 0 bases, with 16 bases between them. The V gene's germline CDR1 is MNHNY and CDR2 SVGAGI (reference sequence). This chain's CDR3 is CASTDLSGDSYEQYF. CDR3 bases: TGTGCCAGCACGGATCTTAGCGGTGACTCCTACGAGCAGTACTTC.

V gene TRBV30 combines with J gene TRBJ1-5, with D hard to call. The V and J ends lost 1 base and 6 bases respectively, with 13 bases between them. Germline assignment: CDR1 GTSNPN and CDR2 SVGIG (reference sequence). The CDR3 length is 14 residues. The CDR3 sequence: CAWSDLGWLQPQHF. CDR3 coding DNA: TGTGCCTGGAGTGACTTAGGGTGGCTTCAGCCCCAGCATTTT.

The chain has TRBV28 and TRBJ2-5; D is perhaps TRBD2 (5 bases). The CDR3 is made up of 20 amino acids. Trimming left V 3 bases short and J 4 bases short, with 30 bases between. Germline CDR1 reads MDHEN; CDR2 reads SYDVKM. CDR3 bases: TGTGCCAGCAGTTTCCATTTAGACCATGCCCGAGTACTAGGAAGAGAGACCCAGTACTTC. Translated: CASSFHLDHARVLGRETQYF. The whole variable domain, filled in from reference TRBV28 and TRBJ2-5, reads DVKVTQSSRYLVKRTGEKVFLECVQDMDHENMFWYRQDPGLGLRLIYFSYDVKMKEKGDIPEGYSVSREKKERFSLILESASTNQTSMYLCASSFHLDHARVLGRETQYFGPGTRLLVL.

The chain joins TRBV9 to TRBJ2-1, with TRBD2 matching 7 bases. The CDR3 runs 16 residues. V lost 0 bases and J lost 4; bases outside the gene matches: 7. Germline assignment: CDR1 SGDLS and CDR2 YYNGEE. CDR3: CASSVGRGGVYNEQFF. CDR3 in DNA: TGTGCCAGCAGCGTAGGGCGGGGAGGGGTATACAATGAGCAGTTCTTC.

This chain uses TRBV19 with TRBJ2-7; 10 nucleotides agree with TRBD2. The germline gives CDR1 LNHDA, CDR2 SQIVND (reference sequence). CDR3 length: 16 residues. V lost 3 bases, J lost 6 bases, and 11 bases stayed unmatched. The CDR3 DNA follows: TGTGCCAGTAGTATTAACATTAGCGGGAGGTTCCGCGAGCAGTACTTC. It codes for CASSINISGRFREQYF.

The V gene is TRBV27, the J gene TRBJ2-7; perhaps TRBD1 as D (7 bases). The CDR3 is 14 residues long. Germline V CDR1 and CDR2: MNHEY, SMNVEV (reference sequence). V gave up 3 bases and J gave up 4 bases, with 13 bases separating them. The CDR3 loop is CASSFGGQMYEQYF. CDR3 nucleotide sequence: TGTGCCAGCAGTTTCGGGGGACAGATGTACGAGCAGTACTTC.

This sequence joins TRBV9 and TRBJ1-1, with 8 bases matching TRBD1. The germline V gene has CDR1 SGDLS and CDR2 YYNGEE. This CDR3 comprises 14 residues. V shed 0 bases and J 6 bases; nucleotides not matched to a gene: 4. The CDR3 coding sequence is TGTGCCAGCAGCGTAGCCCCAGGGGGCCCTGAAGCTTTCTTT. This sequence encodes CASSVAPGGPEAFF.

The V gene is TRBV5-1, the J gene TRBJ2-7; 7 nucleotides line up with TRBD2. Germline CDR1 reads SGHRS; CDR2 reads YFSETQ. J lost 4 bases, V lost 2 bases, and 6 bases had no gene match. CDR3 length equals 14 residues. This CDR3 is CASSFSASGYEQYF. DNA for the CDR3: TGCGCCAGCAGCTTTTCGGCTAGCGGATACGAGCAGTACTTC.

This chain connects TRBV7-3 to TRBJ2-1, with 7 bases that match TRBD2. Germline trimming cut 5 bases from V and 4 bases from J; bases unmatched to any gene: 8. Germline-derived CDR1 and CDR2 are SGHTA and FQGTGA. This CDR3 is 15 amino acids long. Here the CDR3 reads CASSPGTTSYNEQFF. The CDR3 region has the DNA TGTGCCAGCAGCCCCGGGACTACCAGTTACAATGAGCAGTTCTTC. Combining the CDR3 with reference TRBV7-3 and TRBJ2-1 gives the whole variable domain GAGVSQTPSNKVTEKGKYVELRCDPISGHTALYWYRQSLGQGPEFLIYFQGTGAADDSGLPNDRFFAVRPEGSVSTLKIQRTERGDSAVYLCASSPGTTSYNEQFFGPGTRLTVL.

Turning to this clone: At the DNA level, this CDR3 is encoded by other sequences in the same sample as well. V usage is TRBV4-3 and J usage is TRBJ2-1; D tentatively reads TRBD1 or TRBD2 (5 bases each). The CDR3 spans 15 residues. The ends were cut back, 4 bases at V and 2 bases at J, with 12 bases in the middle. The germline V gene has CDR1 LGHNA and CDR2 YSLEER. In DNA form, the CDR3 reads TGCGCCAGCAGCCCCGGGACCTCTACCTACAATGAGCAGTTCTTC. Translating gives CASSPGTSTYNEQFF.

V gene TRBV28 combines with J gene TRBJ2-7; D gene uncertain. The V and J ends lost 5 bases and 3 bases respectively, with 14 bases between them. The length of the CDR3 is 14 residues. Germline values: CDR1 MDHEN, CDR2 SYDVKM. Written as DNA, the CDR3 is TGTGCCAGCAGTCCGCGTAACTTACGCTACGAGCAGTACTTC. Translation gives CASSPRNLRYEQYF.

The genes are TRBV7-9 and TRBJ2-3, with D perhaps TRBD1 (6 bases). Trimming stripped 3 bases from V and 1 base from J, with 8 bases between. The V gene's germline CDR1 is SEHNR and CDR2 FQNEAQ (reference sequence). This CDR3 contains 14 residues. The CDR3 DNA reads TGTGCCAGCAGCTTCGAGGGGGGCACAGATACGCAGTATTTT. This sequence encodes CASSFEGGTDTQYF.

The V and J genes are TRBV6-6 and TRBJ1-1; 7 bases line up with TRBD1. CDR1 MNHNY and CDR2 SVGAGI come from the germline V gene (reference sequence). The CDR3 loop spans 11 amino acids. Losses at the gene ends were 6 bases for V and 8 bases for J; bases not matched to a gene: 3. The CDR3 sequence: CASRGTEEAFF. In DNA, the CDR3 is TGTGCCAGCAGAGGGACAGAAGAAGCTTTCTTT.

The J gene is TRBJ1-1, the V gene TRBV27; 8 bases line up with TRBD1. V lost 4 bases, J lost 6 bases, and 10 bases stayed unmatched. The CDR3 has 15 residues. Germline assignment: CDR1 MNHEY and CDR2 SMNVEV (reference sequence). Here the CDR3 reads CASSSRGTGDAEAFF. In DNA, the CDR3 is TGTGCCAGCAGTTCCCGAGGGACAGGCGACGCTGAAGCTTTCTTT.